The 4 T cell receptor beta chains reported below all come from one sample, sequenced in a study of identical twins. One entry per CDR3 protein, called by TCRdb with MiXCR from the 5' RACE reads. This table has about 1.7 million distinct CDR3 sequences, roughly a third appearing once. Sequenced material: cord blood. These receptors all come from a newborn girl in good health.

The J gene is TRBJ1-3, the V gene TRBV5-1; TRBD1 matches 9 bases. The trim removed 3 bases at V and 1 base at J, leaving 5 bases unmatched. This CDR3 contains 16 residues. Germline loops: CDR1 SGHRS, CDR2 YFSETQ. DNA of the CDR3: TGCGCCAGCAGCTCCGGACAGGGGAATTCTGGAAACACCATATATTTT. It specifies CASSSGQGNSGNTIYF.

CDR3 region: CASSQGLIRTRGYNEQFF. The CDR3 DNA follows: TGCGCCAGCAGCCAAGGGTTGATCAGGACTAGAGGGTACAATGAGCAGTTCTTC. V is TRBV4-1 and J is TRBJ2-1; 7 bases are shared with TRBD2. CDR3 length equals 18 residues. J gave up 4 bases and V 1 base, and 13 bases lay outside the gene matches. The germline V gene encodes CDR1 MGHRA and CDR2 YSYEKL.

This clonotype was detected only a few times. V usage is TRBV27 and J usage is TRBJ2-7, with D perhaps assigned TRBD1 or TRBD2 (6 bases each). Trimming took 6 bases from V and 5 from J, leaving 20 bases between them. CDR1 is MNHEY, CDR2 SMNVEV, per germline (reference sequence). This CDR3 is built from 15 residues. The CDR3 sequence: CASSPQTGGIHEQYF. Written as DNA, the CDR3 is TGTGCCAGCAGCCCCCAGACAGGAGGGATCCACGAGCAGTACTTC.

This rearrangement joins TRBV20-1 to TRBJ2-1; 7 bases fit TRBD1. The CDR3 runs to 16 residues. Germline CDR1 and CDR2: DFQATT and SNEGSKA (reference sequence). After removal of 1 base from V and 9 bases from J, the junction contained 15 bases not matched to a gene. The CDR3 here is CSARAQGTTGKSEQFF. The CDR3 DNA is TGCAGTGCTAGAGCCCAGGGGACGACAGGGAAGAGTGAGCAGTTCTTC.